The 26 T cell receptor beta chains listed next were all sequenced from one sample in a study of blood T cell repertoires in COVID-19. Clones were read by immunoSEQ multiplex PCR, and TCRdb kept only the in-frame ones, dropping some. This sample has approximately 53,000 clones, with around 90% found just once. Sequenced material: peripheral blood. The receptors stem from a woman of 80 years or more with COVID-19, enrolled during active disease.

The chain employs TRBV5-1 and TRBJ2-4; 8 bases line up with TRBD1. CDR3 length: 15 amino acids. Looked up from germline, CDR1 is SGHRS and CDR2 is YFSETQ. Losses at the gene ends were 4 bases for V and 1 base for J; bases not matched to a gene: 4. As DNA, the CDR3 is TGCGCCAGCAGCGGAGGGGACAGGGCCAAAAACATTCAGTACTTC. It is translated as CASSGGDRAKNIQYF. Full variable domain (remainder filled in from reference TRBV5-1 and TRBJ2-4): KAGVTQTPRYLIKTRGQQVTLSCSPISGHRSVSWYQQTPGQGLQFLFEYFSETQRNKGNFPGRFSGRQFSNSRSEMNVSTLELGDSALYLCASSGGDRAKNIQYFGAGTRLSVL.

The chain uses TRBV30 and TRBJ1-2, with 7 bases matching TRBD1. The CDR3 contains 12 residues. Germline V lookup: CDR1 GTSNPN, CDR2 SVGIG (reference sequence). The junction had 6 bases not matched to a gene; V was cut back by 2 bases and J by 9 bases. The CDR3 here is CAWSPRQGSYTF. The CDR3 DNA follows: TGTGCCTGGAGTCCCCGACAGGGTAGCTACACCTTC.

CDR3 in amino acids: CASSYRISDSPLHF. For the CDR3, the DNA is TGTGCCAGCAGCTACAGGATTTCTGACTCACCCCTCCACTTT. The chain uses TRBV7-2 and TRBJ1-6; the D gene is possibly TRBD1 (5 bases). The CDR3 is 14 amino acids. V was cut by 4 bases and J by 10 bases, with 14 bases left in between. Per germline, CDR1 SGHTA and CDR2 FQGNSA.

The chain employs TRBV14 and TRBJ2-5, with 8 bases matching TRBD2. This CDR3 comprises 15 residues. Trimming cost V 8 bases and J 5 bases; bases outside gene matches: 13. Germline V lookup: CDR1 SGHDN, CDR2 FVKESK. The CDR3 reads CASRRSTSVYETQYF. The DNA for the CDR3 is TGTGCCAGCCGGAGGTCGACTAGCGTGTATGAGACCCAGTACTTC.

The chain employs TRBV30 and TRBJ1-1; the D is unclear. V dropped 1 base and J dropped 1 base, with 7 bases sitting between them. CDR3 length: 13 amino acids. Germline CDR1 is GTSNPN and CDR2 is SVGIG (reference sequence). The CDR3 region is CAWSEQPNTEAFF. In DNA form, the CDR3 reads TGTGCCTGGAGTGAACAGCCGAACACTGAAGCTTTCTTT.

This clone has a count of ten or more. The J gene is TRBJ2-7, the V gene TRBV5-5, with 7 bases matching TRBD1. Germline loops: CDR1 SGHKS, CDR2 YYEKEE (reference sequence). The V and J ends lost 4 bases and 5 bases, in that order; junction bases with no gene match: 6. The CDR3 covers 13 residues. This CDR3 is CASSVFTGDEQYF. The CDR3 region has the DNA TGTGCCAGCAGCGTTTTTACAGGGGACGAGCAGTACTTC.

This clone was detected only a few times. The rearrangement links TRBV5-1 to TRBJ1-1; D possibly corresponds to TRBD1 (6 bases). CDR1 and CDR2 from the germline V gene are SGHRS and YFSETQ. V lost 6 bases and J lost 3, with 15 bases in between. This CDR3 is built from 14 residues. CDR3 nucleotide sequence: TGCGCCAGCAATGGGGGGGGCACCGACACTGAAGCTTTCTTT. Its protein is CASNGGGTDTEAFF.

Notes on this clone: The sample carries other DNA sequences with the same CDR3. The gene calls are TRBV20-1 and TRBJ2-7, with 7 bases fitting TRBD1. In germline, CDR1 is DFQATT, CDR2 SNEGSKA (reference sequence). There are 11 residues in the CDR3. The J segment lost 3 bases and the V segment lost 5 bases, leaving 1 base of the junction unmatched. DNA for the CDR3: TGCAGTGCTCGACAGGGCTACGAGCAGTACTTC. Its translation: CSARQGYEQYF.

The rearrangement links TRBV9 to TRBJ1-1, with D unresolved. The V and J ends lost 0 bases and 1 base respectively, with 7 bases between them. Germline CDR1 and CDR2: SGDLS and YYNGEE. CDR3 length: 14 residues. The CDR3 DNA sequence: TGTGCCAGCAGCGTAGCGCACACGAACACTGAAGCTTTCTTT. This translates into CASSVAHTNTEAFF.

The rearrangement links TRBV18 to TRBJ1-1; TRBD1 agrees at 8 bases. Germline loops: CDR1 KGHSH, CDR2 LQKENI. The CDR3 contains 14 residues. V was clipped by 3 bases and J by 5 bases; unmatched bases: 5. In DNA, the CDR3 is TGTGCCAGCTCACCTGGACAGGGACAAACTGAAGCTTTCTTT. Residues: CASSPGQGQTEAFF.

The chain employs TRBV6-1 and TRBJ2-5; D is perhaps TRBD1 (5 bases). Trimming took 0 bases from V and 5 from J, leaving 10 bases between them. Germline values: CDR1 MNHNS, CDR2 SASEGT. The CDR3 has 14 residues. As DNA, the CDR3 is TGTGCCAGCAGTGAAGCGACAGCGATGGAGACCCAGTACTTC. Protein sequence: CASSEATAMETQYF.

This clone was observed once. The chain joins TRBV5-1 to TRBJ2-7; D is uncertain. The CDR3 loop spans 13 amino acids. V was pared by 0 bases and J by 3 bases, with 7 bases between. Germline V gives CDR1 SGHRS, CDR2 YFSETQ. CDR3 nucleotide sequence: TGCGCCAGCAGCTTGGTTCCGGGCTACGAGCAGTACTTC. Protein product: CASSLVPGYEQYF.

This chain links TRBV5-6 with TRBJ2-2; D gene uncertain. CDR1 is SGHDT and CDR2 is YYEEEE in the germline V gene. The V gene lost 2 bases and the J gene lost 1 base, with 9 bases spanning the gap. The CDR3 has 15 residues. Here the CDR3 DNA reads TGTGCCAGCAGCTTATTTGCCAGGAACACCGGGGAGCTGTTTTTT. Amino acid sequence: CASSLFARNTGELFF.

In regard to this clone: Distinct nucleotide sequences in the sample also encode this CDR3. The chain recombines TRBV12-3 or TRBV12-4 with TRBJ2-7; no reliable D call. V gave up 4 bases and J gave up 0 bases, with 7 bases separating them. The CDR3 is 13 amino acids. CDR3 coding DNA: TGTGCCAGCAGTTACGGTTCCTCCTACGAGCAGTACTTC. It specifies CASSYGSSYEQYF.

The genes are TRBV6-4 and TRBJ1-5, with D unresolved. V gave up 7 bases and J gave up 0 bases, with 22 bases separating them. The CDR3 is made up of 18 amino acids. Germline lookup yields CDR1 MRHNA and CDR2 SNTAGT. The CDR3 reads CASTNLFIPPYSNQPQHF. The CDR3 region has the DNA TGTGCCAGCACTAATCTCTTTATCCCTCCCTATAGCAATCAGCCCCAGCATTTT.

This rearrangement joins TRBV6-1 to TRBJ2-1; D is perhaps TRBD2 (6 bases). CDR3 length: 12 residues. V lost 0 bases and J lost 9, with 6 bases in between. Germline V gene lookup returns CDR1 MNHNS and CDR2 SASEGT. CDR3 in DNA: TGTGCCAGCAGTGAAGCCGGGGGTGAGCAGTTCTTC. Translating gives CASSEAGGEQFF.

J is TRBJ2-5 and V is TRBV11-2; D gene ambiguous. The CDR3 consists of 15 residues. Trimming stripped 1 base from V and 5 bases from J, with 14 bases between. CDR1 is SGHAT, CDR2 FQNNGV, per germline. CDR3 sequence: CASSLVGGGIETQYF. The CDR3 DNA sequence: TGTGCCAGCAGCTTAGTCGGCGGTGGTATTGAGACCCAGTACTTC.

The rearrangement joins TRBV5-1 to TRBJ2-1, with a weak D call TRBD1 (6 bases). CDR1 is SGHRS and CDR2 is YFSETQ in the germline V gene. The V end lost 7 bases, the J end lost 3 bases, and 11 bases lay between the germline ends. CDR3 length: 13 amino acids. CDR3 in DNA: TGCGCCAGCCGGGCAGGGGACTACAATGAGCAGTTCTTC. This sequence encodes CASRAGDYNEQFF.

The gene calls are TRBV30 and TRBJ2-3; 10 bases map to TRBD1. This CDR3 is built from 16 residues. Germline V gene lookup returns CDR1 GTSNPN and CDR2 SVGIG (reference sequence). The junction had 9 bases not matched to a gene; V was cut back by 4 bases and J by 2 bases. DNA for the CDR3: TGTGCCTGGAACTTACCGGGACAGGGGTCCACAGATACGCAGTATTTT. It specifies CAWNLPGQGSTDTQYF.

This sequence joins TRBV5-6 and TRBJ2-2, with D unresolved. The CDR3 sequence is 15 residues long. Germline V gene lookup returns CDR1 SGHDT and CDR2 YYEEEE. Trimming left V 1 base short and J 0 bases short, with 7 bases between. As DNA, the CDR3 is TGTGCCAGCAGCTTGATACAGCCGAACACCGGGGAGCTGTTTTTT. Translated, it gives CASSLIQPNTGELFF.

V usage is TRBV18 and J usage is TRBJ2-7; TRBD2 is a possible D gene (5 bases). CDR1 and CDR2 from the germline V gene are KGHSH and LQKENI. There are 16 residues in the CDR3. The V gene lost 3 bases and the J gene lost 5 bases, with 20 bases spanning the gap. The CDR3 DNA sequence: TGTGCCAGCTCACCGATCTCCACATCGGGGTTCCACGAGCAGTACTTC. Protein product: CASSPISTSGFHEQYF.

The V gene is TRBV3-1 (or the pseudogene TRBV3-2), the J gene TRBJ2-7; 8 nucleotides match TRBD2. Germline V gene sequence: CDR1 LGHDT, CDR2 YNNKEL (reference sequence). CDR3 length equals 14 residues. Losses at the gene ends were 5 bases for V and 3 bases for J; bases not matched to a gene: 6. The CDR3 spells CASSYGGGNYEQYF. DNA for the CDR3: TGTGCCAGCAGCTACGGCGGGGGGAACTACGAGCAGTACTTC.

The J gene is TRBJ1-2, the V gene TRBV19, with 7 bases matching TRBD1. The CDR3 is 17 residues long. With 2 bases clipped from V and 6 bases from J, the junction kept 15 bases outside the gene matches. The germline V gene has CDR1 LNHDA and CDR2 SQIVND (reference sequence). The CDR3 sequence is CASSIRDRVLSFNGYTF. The DNA for the CDR3 is TGTGCCAGTAGTATAAGGGACAGAGTCTTGTCCTTTAATGGCTACACCTTC.

The V gene is TRBV10-1, the J gene TRBJ2-2; tentatively, D is TRBD2 (5 bases). Germline CDR1 and CDR2: WNHNN and SYGVQD (reference sequence). V was trimmed by 0 bases and J by 1 base, leaving 9 bases between them. The CDR3 contains 16 residues. CDR3 DNA sequence: TGCGCCAGCAGTGAGTCGAGAGGGCAGAACACCGGGGAGCTGTTTTTT. It encodes CASSESRGQNTGELFF.

The CDR3, as DNA: TGTGCCAGCAGTCCCCGGGGTTCTAGGAGGACTGAAGCTTTCTTT. It specifies CASSPRGSRRTEAFF. V and J are TRBV6-5 and TRBJ1-1; D unresolved. The CDR3 is made up of 15 amino acids. Trimming stripped 5 bases from V and 5 bases from J, with 18 bases between. Germline CDR1 MNHEY, CDR2 SVGAGI.

The CDR3 DNA is TGTGCCAGCATTCTTGGACAGGTCGCAGATACGCAGTATTTT. Translation: CASILGQVADTQYF. This chain connects TRBV2 to TRBJ2-3; 7 nucleotides line up with TRBD1. This CDR3 comprises 14 residues. CDR1 is SNHLY, CDR2 FYNNEI, per germline. J gave up 4 bases and V 7 bases, and 8 bases lay outside the gene matches. Using reference TRBV2 and TRBJ2-3 for the parts outside the CDR3, the full variable domain is EPEVTQTPSHQVTQMGQEVILRCVPISNHLYFYWYRQILGQKVEFLVSFYNNEISEKSEIFDDQFSVERPDGSNFTLKIRSTKLEDSAMYFCASILGQVADTQYFGPGTRLTVL.